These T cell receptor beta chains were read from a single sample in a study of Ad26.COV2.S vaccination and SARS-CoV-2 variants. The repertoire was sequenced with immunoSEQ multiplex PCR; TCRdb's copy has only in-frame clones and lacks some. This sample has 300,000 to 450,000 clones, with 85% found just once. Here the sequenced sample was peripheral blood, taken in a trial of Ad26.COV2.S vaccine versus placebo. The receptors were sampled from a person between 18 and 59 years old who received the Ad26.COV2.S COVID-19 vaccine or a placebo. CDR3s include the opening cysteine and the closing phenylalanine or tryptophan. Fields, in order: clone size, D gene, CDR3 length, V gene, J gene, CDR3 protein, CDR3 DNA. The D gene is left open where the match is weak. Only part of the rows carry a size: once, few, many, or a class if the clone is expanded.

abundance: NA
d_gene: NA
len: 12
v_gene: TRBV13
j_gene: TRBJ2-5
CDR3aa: CASSTRGETQYF
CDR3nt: TGTGCCAGCAGCACAAGGGGGGAGACCCAGTACTTC

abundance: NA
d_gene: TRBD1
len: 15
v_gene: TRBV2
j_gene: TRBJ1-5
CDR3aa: CASSGYTGGGQPQHF
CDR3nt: TGTGCCAGCAGTGGGTATACAGGGGGCGGTCAGCCCCAGCATTTT

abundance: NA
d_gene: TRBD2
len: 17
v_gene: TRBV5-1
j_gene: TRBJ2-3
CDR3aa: CASSLTALAGQTDTQYF
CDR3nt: TGCGCCAGCAGCCTAACGGCGCTAGCGGGACAAACAGATACGCAGTATTTT

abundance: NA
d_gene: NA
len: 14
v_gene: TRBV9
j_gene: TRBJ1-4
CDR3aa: CASSVSATNEKLFF
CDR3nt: TGTGCCAGCAGCGTCTCGGCCACTAATGAAAAACTGTTTTTT

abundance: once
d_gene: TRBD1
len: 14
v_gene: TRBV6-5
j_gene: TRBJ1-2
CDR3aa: CASSYLGQNYGYTF
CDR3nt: TGTGCCAGCAGTTACTTGGGACAGAACTATGGCTACACCTTC

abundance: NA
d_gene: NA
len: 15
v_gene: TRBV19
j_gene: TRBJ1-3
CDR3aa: CASSSQGLGKNTIYF
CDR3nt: TGTGCCAGTAGTTCACAGGGCCTCGGCAAAAACACCATATATTTT

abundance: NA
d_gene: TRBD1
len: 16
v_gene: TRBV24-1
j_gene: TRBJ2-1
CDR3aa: CATSDINRDRGGEQFF
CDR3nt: TGTGCCACCAGTGATATCAACCGGGACAGGGGAGGTGAGCAGTTCTTC

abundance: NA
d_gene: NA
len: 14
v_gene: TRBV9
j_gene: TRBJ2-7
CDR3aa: CASSVATGTYEQYF
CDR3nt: TGTGCCAGCAGCGTAGCTACGGGAACCTACGAGCAGTACTTC

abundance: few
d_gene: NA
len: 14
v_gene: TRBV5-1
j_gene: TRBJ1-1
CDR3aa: CASSPIGVKAEAFF
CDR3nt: TGCGCCAGCAGCCCAATAGGTGTTAAGGCTGAAGCTTTCTTT

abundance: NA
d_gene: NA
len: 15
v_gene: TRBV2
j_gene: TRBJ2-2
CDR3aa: CASLMGSRNTGELFF
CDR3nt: TGTGCCAGCCTTATGGGCAGCCGGAACACCGGGGAGCTGTTTTTT

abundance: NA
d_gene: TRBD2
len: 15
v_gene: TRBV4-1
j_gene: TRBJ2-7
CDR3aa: CASSQVGAGAYEQYF
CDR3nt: TGCGCCAGCAGCCAAGTGGGAGCGGGAGCTTACGAGCAGTACTTC

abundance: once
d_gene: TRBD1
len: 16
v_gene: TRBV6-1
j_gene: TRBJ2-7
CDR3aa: CASSEIGTGVSYEQYF
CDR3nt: TGTGCCAGCAGTGAAATCGGGACAGGGGTATCCTACGAGCAGTACTTC

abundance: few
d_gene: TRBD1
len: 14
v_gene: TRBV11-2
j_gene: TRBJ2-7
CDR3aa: CASSLEGQTYEQYF
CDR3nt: TGTGCCAGCAGCTTAGAGGGACAGACCTACGAGCAGTACTTC

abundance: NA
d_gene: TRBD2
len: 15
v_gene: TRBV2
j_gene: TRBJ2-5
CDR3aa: CASSGGSGGQETQYF
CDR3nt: TGTGCCAGCAGTGGCGGGAGCGGGGGGCAAGAGACCCAGTACTTC

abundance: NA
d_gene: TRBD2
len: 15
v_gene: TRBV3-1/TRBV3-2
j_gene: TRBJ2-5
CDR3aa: CASSRTSGRGETQYF
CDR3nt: TGTGCCAGCAGCCGGACTAGCGGGAGAGGAGAGACCCAGTACTTC

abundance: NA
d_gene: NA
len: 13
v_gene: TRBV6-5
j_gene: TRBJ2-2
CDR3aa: CASSSWNTGELFF
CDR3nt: TGTGCCAGCAGCTCTTGGAACACCGGGGAGCTGTTTTTT

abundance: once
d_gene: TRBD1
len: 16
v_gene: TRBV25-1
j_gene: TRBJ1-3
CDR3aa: CASSEWQGALGNTIYF
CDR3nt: TGTGCCAGCAGTGAATGGCAGGGGGCGCTTGGAAACACCATATATTTT

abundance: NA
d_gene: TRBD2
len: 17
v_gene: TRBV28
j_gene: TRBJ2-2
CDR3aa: CASSRLEVAGSTGELFF
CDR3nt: TGTGCCAGCAGCCGTCTCGAGGTAGCGGGAAGCACCGGGGAGCTGTTTTTT

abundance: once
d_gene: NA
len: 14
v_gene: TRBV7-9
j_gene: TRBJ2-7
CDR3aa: CASSRGRNYYEQYF
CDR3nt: TGTGCCAGCAGCCGGGGACGGAACTACTACGAGCAGTACTTC

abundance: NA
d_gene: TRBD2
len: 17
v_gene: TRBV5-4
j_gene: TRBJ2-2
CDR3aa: CASSRGGGPSNTGELFF
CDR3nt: TGTGCCAGCAGCCGGGGGGGTGGCCCATCGAACACCGGGGAGCTGTTTTTT

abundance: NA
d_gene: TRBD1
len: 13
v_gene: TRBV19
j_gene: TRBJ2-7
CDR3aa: CASSPRQGSEQYF
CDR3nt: TGTGCCAGTAGTCCCAGACAGGGCTCCGAGCAGTACTTC

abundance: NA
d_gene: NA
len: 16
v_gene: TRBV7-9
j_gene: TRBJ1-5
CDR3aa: CASSLELGGENQPQHF
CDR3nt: TGTGCCAGCAGCTTGGAGTTAGGAGGGGAAAATCAGCCCCAGCATTTT

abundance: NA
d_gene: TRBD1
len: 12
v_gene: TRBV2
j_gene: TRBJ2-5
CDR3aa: CASRDRVETQYF
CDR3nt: TGTGCCAGCAGGGACAGGGTAGAGACCCAGTACTTC

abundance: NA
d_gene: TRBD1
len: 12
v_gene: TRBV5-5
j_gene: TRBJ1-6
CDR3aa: CASSLRQGTLHF
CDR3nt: TGTGCCAGCAGCTTGCGACAGGGGACCCTCCACTTT

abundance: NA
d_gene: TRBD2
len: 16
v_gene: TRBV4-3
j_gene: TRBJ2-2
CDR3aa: CASSQGTSGVAGELFF
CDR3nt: TGCGCCAGCAGCCAGGGGACTAGCGGGGTGGCCGGGGAGCTGTTTTTT

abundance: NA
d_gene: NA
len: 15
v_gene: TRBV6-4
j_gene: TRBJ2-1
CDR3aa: CASSPEEGGYNEQFF
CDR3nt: TGTGCCAGCAGTCCGGAGGAGGGGGGGTACAATGAGCAGTTCTTC

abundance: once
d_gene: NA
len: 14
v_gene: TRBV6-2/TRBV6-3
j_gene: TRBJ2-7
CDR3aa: CASSPGLKAYEQYF
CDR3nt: TGTGCCAGCAGTCCAGGCCTAAAGGCCTACGAGCAGTACTTC

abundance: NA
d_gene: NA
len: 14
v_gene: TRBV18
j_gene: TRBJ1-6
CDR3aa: CASSPNSRDSPLHF
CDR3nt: TGTGCCAGCTCACCAAACAGCAGGGATTCACCCCTCCACTTT

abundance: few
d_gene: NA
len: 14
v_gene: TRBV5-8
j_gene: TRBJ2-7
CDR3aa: CASRPGLSYYEQYF
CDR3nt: TGTGCCAGCAGGCCGGGTCTATCCTACTACGAGCAGTACTTC

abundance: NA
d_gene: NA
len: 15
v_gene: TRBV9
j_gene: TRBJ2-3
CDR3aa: CASSGEATGTDTQYF
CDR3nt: TGTGCCAGCAGCGGGGAGGCCACAGGTACAGATACGCAGTATTTT

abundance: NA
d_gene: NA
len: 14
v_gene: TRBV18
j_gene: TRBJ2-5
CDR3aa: CASSPPRGQETQYF
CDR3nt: TGTGCCAGCTCACCACCGAGGGGACAAGAGACCCAGTACTTC

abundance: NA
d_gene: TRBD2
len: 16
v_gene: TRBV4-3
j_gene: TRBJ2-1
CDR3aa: CASRLGLAGQGNEQFF
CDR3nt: TGCGCCAGCAGACTGGGACTAGCGGGACAAGGGAATGAGCAGTTCTTC

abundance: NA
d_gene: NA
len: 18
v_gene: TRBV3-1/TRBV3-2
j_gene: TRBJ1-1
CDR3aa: CASSQPVDRIATNTEAFF
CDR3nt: TGTGCCAGCAGCCAACCCGTCGACAGGATAGCAACCAACACTGAAGCTTTCTTT

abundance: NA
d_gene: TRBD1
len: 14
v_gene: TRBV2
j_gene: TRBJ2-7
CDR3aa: CASSDPGQGYEQYF
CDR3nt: TGTGCCAGCAGTGACCCGGGACAGGGCTACGAGCAGTACTTC

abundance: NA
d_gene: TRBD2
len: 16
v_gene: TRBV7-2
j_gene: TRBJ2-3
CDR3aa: CASSLRSGTRSDTQYF
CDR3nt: TGTGCCAGCAGCTTACGGTCCGGGACTAGGTCAGATACGCAGTATTTT

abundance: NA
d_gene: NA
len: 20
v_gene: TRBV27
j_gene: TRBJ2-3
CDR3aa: CASSLRGSGRGETRTDTQYF
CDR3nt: TGTGCCAGCAGTTTAAGGGGGTCGGGGAGGGGCGAGACGCGCACAGATACGCAGTATTTT

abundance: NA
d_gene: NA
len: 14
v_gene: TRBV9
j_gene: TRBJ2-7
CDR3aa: CASGGYQSSYEQYF
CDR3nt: TGTGCCAGCGGGGGTTATCAGAGCTCCTACGAGCAGTACTTC

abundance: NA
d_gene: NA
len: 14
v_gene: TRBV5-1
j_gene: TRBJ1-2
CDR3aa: CASSSQAANYGYTF
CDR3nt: TGCGCCAGCAGCTCCCAGGCCGCTAACTATGGCTACACCTTC

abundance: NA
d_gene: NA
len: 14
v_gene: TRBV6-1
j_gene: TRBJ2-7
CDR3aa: CASSDRRSSYEQYF
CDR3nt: TGTGCCAGCAGTGACCGACGGAGCTCCTACGAGCAGTACTTC

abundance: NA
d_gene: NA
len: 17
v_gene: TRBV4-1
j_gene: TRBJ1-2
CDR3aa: CASSQAILGGGGYGYTF
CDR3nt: TGCGCCAGCAGCCAAGCCATTCTTGGAGGGGGGGGCTATGGCTACACCTTC

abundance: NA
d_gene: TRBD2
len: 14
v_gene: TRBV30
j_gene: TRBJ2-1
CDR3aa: CAWSSGRGYNEQFF
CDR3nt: TGTGCCTGGAGTAGCGGGAGGGGGTACAATGAGCAGTTCTTC

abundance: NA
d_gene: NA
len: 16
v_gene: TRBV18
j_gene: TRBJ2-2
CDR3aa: CASSPRRGANTGELFF
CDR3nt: TGTGCCAGCTCCCCGAGGAGGGGAGCGAACACCGGGGAGCTGTTTTTT

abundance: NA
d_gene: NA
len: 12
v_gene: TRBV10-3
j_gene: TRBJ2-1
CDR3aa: CAISEGGSEQFF
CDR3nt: TGTGCCATCAGTGAGGGGGGAAGTGAGCAGTTCTTC